This T cell receptor beta chain was identified during a study of T cells in localized non-small cell lung cancer. Germline values: CDR1 GTSNPN, CDR2 SVGIG (reference sequence). There are 12 residues in the CDR3. V was trimmed by 2 bases and J by 6 bases, leaving 8 bases between them. The protocol was immunoSEQ multiplex PCR, while the TCRdb copy is restricted to in-frame clones and leaves out a portion. This table holds roughly 30,000 clones, 80% to 95% found once. V is TRBV30 and J is TRBJ2-1, with D maybe TRBD2 (5 bases). This clonotype was sampled from a woman aged 35-75 years with stage III lung adenocarcinoma. Sequences were derived from peripheral blood mononuclear cells, sampled before any cancer treatment. This CDR3 is CAWSLSANEQFF. The CDR3 DNA reads TGTGCCTGGAGTCTTAGCGCCAATGAGCAGTTCTTC. Together with reference TRBV30 and TRBJ2-1, the CDR3 gives the full variable domain: SQTIHQWPATLVQPVGSPLSLECTVEGTSNPNLYWYRQAAGRGLQLLFYSVGIGQISSEVPQNLSASRPQDRQFILSSKKLLLSDSGFYLCAWSLSANEQFFGPGTRLTVL.